The rows below give T cell receptor beta chains drawn from one sample of a study of PD-1 blockade in mismatch repair-deficient tumors. Sequencing was performed with immunoSEQ multiplex PCR; in TCRdb, only in-frame clones are kept and a portion is missing. The data contain about 120,000 clones, roughly 86% of them singletons. Sequencing was performed on peripheral blood, taken 44 weeks after starting pembrolizumab. These receptors were taken from an adult with mismatch repair-deficient cancer. Both conserved end residues are part of each CDR3. Each record gives: clone size, D gene, J gene, V gene, CDR3 protein, CDR3 DNA. The D gene is left open where the match is weak. Not all rows give a size; the values are once, few, many and, for expanded clones, a class.

clone size: .; D gene: .; J gene: TRBJ2-2; V gene: TRBV2; CDR3 protein: CASSEAPLNRATGELFF; CDR3 DNA: TGTGCCAGCAGTGAAGCCCCCCTAAACAGAGCCACCGGGGAGCTGTTTTTT
clone size: .; D gene: .; J gene: TRBJ2-4; V gene: TRBV4-1; CDR3 protein: CASSQVGTKNIQYF; CDR3 DNA: TGCGCCAGCAGCCAAGTAGGGACCAAAAACATTCAGTACTTC
clone size: .; D gene: .; J gene: TRBJ2-1; V gene: TRBV14; CDR3 protein: CASSQGRVGNEQFF; CDR3 DNA: TGTGCCAGCAGCCAGGGCAGGGTTGGCAATGAGCAGTTCTTC
clone size: .; D gene: TRBD2; J gene: TRBJ2-3; V gene: TRBV27; CDR3 protein: CASSSRGYTDTQYF; CDR3 DNA: TGTGCCAGCAGCTCGCGGGGGTACACAGATACGCAGTATTTT
clone size: .; D gene: .; J gene: TRBJ2-7; V gene: TRBV4-1; CDR3 protein: CASSPGVASGYEQYF; CDR3 DNA: TGCGCCAGCAGCCCCGGGGTGGCGAGCGGCTACGAGCAGTACTTC
clone size: .; D gene: .; J gene: TRBJ2-1; V gene: TRBV7-2; CDR3 protein: CASSRVDSYNEQFF; CDR3 DNA: TGTGCCAGCAGCCGGGTGGACTCCTACAATGAGCAGTTCTTC
clone size: .; D gene: .; J gene: TRBJ1-5; V gene: TRBV28; CDR3 protein: CASSLGGLTNQPQHF; CDR3 DNA: TGTGCCAGCAGTCTTGGGGGCCTCACCAATCAGCCCCAGCATTTT
clone size: few; D gene: TRBD1; J gene: TRBJ2-7; V gene: TRBV4-1; CDR3 protein: CASSPRPGQGAGEQYF; CDR3 DNA: TGCGCCAGCAGCCCGCGACCGGGACAGGGGGCGGGCGAGCAGTACTTC
clone size: .; D gene: .; J gene: TRBJ2-7; V gene: TRBV5-4; CDR3 protein: CASRDVGRGGSYEQYF; CDR3 DNA: TGTGCCAGCAGAGATGTGGGGCGCGGGGGCAGTTACGAGCAGTACTTC
clone size: .; D gene: .; J gene: TRBJ2-5; V gene: TRBV2; CDR3 protein: CASSSATQYF; CDR3 DNA: TGTGCCAGCAGTTCGGCGACCCAGTACTTC
clone size: once; D gene: .; J gene: TRBJ2-7; V gene: TRBV4-1; CDR3 protein: CASSQGFGRGSYEQYF; CDR3 DNA: TGCGCCAGCAGCCAAGGTTTCGGCAGGGGCTCCTACGAGCAGTACTTC
clone size: .; D gene: TRBD1; J gene: TRBJ2-7; V gene: TRBV7-2; CDR3 protein: CASSGQGVNYEQYF; CDR3 DNA: TGTGCCAGCAGCGGACAGGGAGTTAACTACGAGCAGTACTTC
clone size: .; D gene: .; J gene: TRBJ2-5; V gene: TRBV4-1; CDR3 protein: CASSQDSQETQYF; CDR3 DNA: TGCGCCAGCAGCCAGGACAGCCAAGAGACCCAGTACTTC
clone size: .; D gene: TRBD2; J gene: TRBJ2-7; V gene: TRBV6-5; CDR3 protein: CASSWEREGIYEQYF; CDR3 DNA: TGTGCCAGCAGTTGGGAGCGGGAGGGTATCTACGAGCAGTACTTC
clone size: .; D gene: .; J gene: TRBJ2-1; V gene: TRBV14; CDR3 protein: CASSQLRGEQFF; CDR3 DNA: TGTGCCAGCAGCCAATTACGGGGTGAGCAGTTCTTC